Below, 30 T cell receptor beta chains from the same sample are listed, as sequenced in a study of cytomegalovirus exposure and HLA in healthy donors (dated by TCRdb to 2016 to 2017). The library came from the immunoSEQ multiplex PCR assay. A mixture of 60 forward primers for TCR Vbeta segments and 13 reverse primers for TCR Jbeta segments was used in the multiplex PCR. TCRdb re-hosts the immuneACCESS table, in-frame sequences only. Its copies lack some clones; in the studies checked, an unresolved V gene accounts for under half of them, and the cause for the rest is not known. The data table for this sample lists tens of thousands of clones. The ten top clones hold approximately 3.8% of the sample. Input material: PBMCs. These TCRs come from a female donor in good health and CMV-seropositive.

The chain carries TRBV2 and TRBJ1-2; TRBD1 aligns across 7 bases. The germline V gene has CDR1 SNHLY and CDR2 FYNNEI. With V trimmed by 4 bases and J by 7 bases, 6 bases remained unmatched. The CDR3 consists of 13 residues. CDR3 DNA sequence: TGTGCCAGCAGTGCCGGGACAGTGGCTGGCTACACCTTC. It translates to CASSAGTVAGYTF.

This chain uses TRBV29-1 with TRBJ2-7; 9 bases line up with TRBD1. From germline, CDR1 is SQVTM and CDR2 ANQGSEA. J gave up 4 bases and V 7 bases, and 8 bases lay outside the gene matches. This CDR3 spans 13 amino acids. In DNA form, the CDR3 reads TGCAGCGCGGCCCGCGACAGGGGGTACGAGCAGTACTTC. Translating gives CSAARDRGYEQYF.

This CDR3 reads CASSPRTGGYRGQETQYF. DNA of the CDR3: TGTGCCAGCTCACCGCGAACGGGGGGCTATAGAGGTCAAGAGACCCAGTACTTC. The gene calls are TRBV18 and TRBJ2-5; a weak D match, TRBD2 (7 bases). Deletions cut 3 bases from V and 2 bases from J, with 22 bases between. The CDR3 totals 18 residues. Germline V gene data show CDR1 as KGHSH and CDR2 as LQKENI.

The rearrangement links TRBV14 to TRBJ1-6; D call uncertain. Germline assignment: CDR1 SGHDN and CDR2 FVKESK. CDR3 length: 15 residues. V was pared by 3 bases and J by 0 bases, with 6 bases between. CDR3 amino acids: CASSHLSSYNSPLHF. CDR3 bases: TGTGCCAGCAGCCATCTTAGCTCCTATAATTCACCCCTCCACTTT.

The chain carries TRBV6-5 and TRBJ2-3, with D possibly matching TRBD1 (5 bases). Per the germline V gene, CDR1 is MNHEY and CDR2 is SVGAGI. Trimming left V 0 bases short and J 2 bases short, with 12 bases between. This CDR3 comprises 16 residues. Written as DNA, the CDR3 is TGTGCCAGCAGTTACTCGGCAGGGTCGATCACAGATACGCAGTATTTT. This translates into CASSYSAGSITDTQYF.

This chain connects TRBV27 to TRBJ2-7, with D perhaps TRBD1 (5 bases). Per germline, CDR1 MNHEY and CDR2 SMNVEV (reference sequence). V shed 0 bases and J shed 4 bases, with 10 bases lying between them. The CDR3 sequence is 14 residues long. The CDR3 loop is CASSLSWQGYEQYF. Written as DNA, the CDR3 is TGTGCCAGCAGTTTATCGTGGCAGGGATACGAGCAGTACTTC.

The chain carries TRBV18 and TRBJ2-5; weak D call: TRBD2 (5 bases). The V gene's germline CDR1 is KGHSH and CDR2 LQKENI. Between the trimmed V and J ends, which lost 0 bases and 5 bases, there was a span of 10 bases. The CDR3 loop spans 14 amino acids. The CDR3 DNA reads TGTGCCAGCTCACCACCGGCGGGCGGTGAGACCCAGTACTTC. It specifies CASSPPAGGETQYF.

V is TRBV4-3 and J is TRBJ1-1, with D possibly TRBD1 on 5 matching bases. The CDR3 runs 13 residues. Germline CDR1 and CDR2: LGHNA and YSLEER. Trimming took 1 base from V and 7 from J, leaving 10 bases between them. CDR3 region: CASSQGGANEAFF. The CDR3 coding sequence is TGCGCCAGCAGCCAAGGGGGCGCGAATGAAGCTTTCTTT.

CDR3 amino acids: CASSPGGTEAFF. The DNA of the CDR3 is TGTGCCAGCAGCCCCGGGGGAACTGAAGCTTTCTTT. The V and J genes are TRBV7-9 and TRBJ1-1; a possible D gene is TRBD1 (5 bases). The CDR3 covers 12 residues. Looked up from germline, CDR1 is SEHNR and CDR2 is FQNEAQ (reference sequence). V lost 5 bases and J lost 5, with 9 bases in between.

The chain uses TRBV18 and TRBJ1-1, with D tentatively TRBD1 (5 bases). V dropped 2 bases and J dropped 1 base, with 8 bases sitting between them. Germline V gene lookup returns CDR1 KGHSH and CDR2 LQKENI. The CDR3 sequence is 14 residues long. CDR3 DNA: TGTGCCAGCTCACCATCGCAGGGGAACACTGAAGCTTTCTTT. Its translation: CASSPSQGNTEAFF.

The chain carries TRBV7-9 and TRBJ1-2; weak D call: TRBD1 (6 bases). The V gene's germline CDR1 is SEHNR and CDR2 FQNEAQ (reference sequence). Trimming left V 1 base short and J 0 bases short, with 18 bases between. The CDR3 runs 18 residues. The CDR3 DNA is TGTGCCAGCAGCTTAGGCCGCGGAGGACAGCGCTCTAACTATGGCTACACCTTC. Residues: CASSLGRGGQRSNYGYTF. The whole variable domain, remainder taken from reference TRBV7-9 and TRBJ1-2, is DTGVSQNPRHKITKRGQNVTFRCDPISEHNRLYWYRQTLGQGPEFLTYFQNEAQLEKSRLLSDRFSAERPKGSFSTLEIQRTEQGDSAMYLCASSLGRGGQRSNYGYTFGSGTRLTVV.

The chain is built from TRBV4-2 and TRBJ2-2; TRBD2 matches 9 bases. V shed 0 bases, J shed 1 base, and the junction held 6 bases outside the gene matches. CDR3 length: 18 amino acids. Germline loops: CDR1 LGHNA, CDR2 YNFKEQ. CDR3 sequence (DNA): TGTGCCAGCAGCCAAGAGGTGATGACTAGCGGGAACACCGGGGAGCTGTTTTTT. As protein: CASSQEVMTSGNTGELFF.

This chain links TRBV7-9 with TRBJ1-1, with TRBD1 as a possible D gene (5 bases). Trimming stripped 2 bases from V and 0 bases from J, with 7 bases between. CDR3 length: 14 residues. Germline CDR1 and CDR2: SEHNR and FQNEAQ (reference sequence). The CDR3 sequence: CASSLTDMNTEAFF. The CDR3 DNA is TGTGCCAGCAGCTTAACGGACATGAACACTGAAGCTTTCTTT. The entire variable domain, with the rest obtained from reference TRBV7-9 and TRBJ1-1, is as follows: DTGVSQNPRHKITKRGQNVTFRCDPISEHNRLYWYRQTLGQGPEFLTYFQNEAQLEKSRLLSDRFSAERPKGSFSTLEIQRTEQGDSAMYLCASSLTDMNTEAFFGQGTRLTVV.

CDR3 coding DNA: TGTGCCAGCAGGCCACAGGGAGTCTATGGCTACACCTTC. It yields the protein CASRPQGVYGYTF. V gene TRBV28 combines with J gene TRBJ1-2; tentative D call: TRBD1 (6 bases). Germline V gene sequence: CDR1 MDHEN, CDR2 SYDVKM. Trimming left V 6 bases short and J 4 bases short, with 12 bases between. This CDR3 has 13 residues.

The DNA for the CDR3 is TGTGCCAGCAGCTTGATTGGGAGTGGGACAGATACGCAGTATTTT. It encodes CASSLIGSGTDTQYF. The V and J genes are TRBV5-6 and TRBJ2-3; D might be TRBD2 (5 bases). Trimming pared 1 base from V and 3 bases from J, leaving 12 bases between. CDR1 SGHDT and CDR2 YYEEEE come from the germline V gene. The CDR3 contains 15 residues.

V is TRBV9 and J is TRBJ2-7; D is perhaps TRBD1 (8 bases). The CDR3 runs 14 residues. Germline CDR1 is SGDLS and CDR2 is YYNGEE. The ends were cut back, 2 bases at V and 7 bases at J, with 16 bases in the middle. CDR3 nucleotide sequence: TGTGCCAGCAGCGTTCAGGGGGCGCGGGGGGAGCAGTACTTC. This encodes CASSVQGARGEQYF.

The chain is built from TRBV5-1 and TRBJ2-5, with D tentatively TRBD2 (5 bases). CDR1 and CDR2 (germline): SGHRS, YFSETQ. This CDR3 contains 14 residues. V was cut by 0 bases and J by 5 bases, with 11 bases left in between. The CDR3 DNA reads TGCGCCAGCAGCTTGGCGCAAACGGGGGAGACCCAGTACTTC. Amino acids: CASSLAQTGETQYF.

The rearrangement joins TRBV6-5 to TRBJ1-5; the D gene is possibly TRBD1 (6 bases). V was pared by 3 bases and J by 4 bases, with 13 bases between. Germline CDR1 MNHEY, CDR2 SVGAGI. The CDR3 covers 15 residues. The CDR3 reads CASSYRRGGNQPQHF. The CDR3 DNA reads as TGTGCCAGCAGTTATCGGAGGGGGGGAAATCAGCCCCAGCATTTT.

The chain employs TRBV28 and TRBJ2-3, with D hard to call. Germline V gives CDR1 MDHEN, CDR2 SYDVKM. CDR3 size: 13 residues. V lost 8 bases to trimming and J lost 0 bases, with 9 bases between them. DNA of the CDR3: TGTGCCAGCCTAATCTCTAGCACAGATACGCAGTATTTT. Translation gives CASLISSTDTQYF.

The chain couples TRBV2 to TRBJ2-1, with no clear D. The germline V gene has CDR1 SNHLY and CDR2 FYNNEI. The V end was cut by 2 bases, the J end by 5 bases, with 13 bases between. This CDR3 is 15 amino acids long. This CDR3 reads CASSEPLTPNNEQFF. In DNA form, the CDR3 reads TGTGCCAGCAGTGAACCCCTGACACCGAACAATGAGCAGTTCTTC.

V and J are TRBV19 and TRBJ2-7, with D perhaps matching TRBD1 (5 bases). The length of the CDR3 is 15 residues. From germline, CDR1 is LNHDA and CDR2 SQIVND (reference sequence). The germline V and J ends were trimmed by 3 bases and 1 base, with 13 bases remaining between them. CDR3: CASSMSHRLSYEQYF. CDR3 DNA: TGTGCCAGTAGTATGAGTCACAGGCTTTCCTACGAGCAGTACTTC.

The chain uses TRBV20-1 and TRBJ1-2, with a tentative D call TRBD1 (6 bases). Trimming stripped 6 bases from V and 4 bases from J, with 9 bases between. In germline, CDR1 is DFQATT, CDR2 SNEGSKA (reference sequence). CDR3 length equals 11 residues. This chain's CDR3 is CSAEQGYGYTF. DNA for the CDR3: TGCAGTGCCGAACAGGGCTATGGCTACACCTTC.

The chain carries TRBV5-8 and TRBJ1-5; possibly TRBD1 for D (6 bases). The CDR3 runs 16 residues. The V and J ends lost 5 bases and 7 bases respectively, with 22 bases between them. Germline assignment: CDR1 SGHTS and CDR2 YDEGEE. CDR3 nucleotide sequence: TGTGCCAGCAGGTTCACTGGGCAGGGGTCGGGACAGCCCCAGCATTTT. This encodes CASRFTGQGSGQPQHF.

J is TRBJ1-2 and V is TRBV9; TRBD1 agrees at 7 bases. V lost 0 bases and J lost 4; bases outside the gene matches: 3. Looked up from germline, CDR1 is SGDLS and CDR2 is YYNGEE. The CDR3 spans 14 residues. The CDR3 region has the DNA TGTGCCAGCAGCGTAGGAGACAGGGCCTATGGCTACACCTTC. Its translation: CASSVGDRAYGYTF.

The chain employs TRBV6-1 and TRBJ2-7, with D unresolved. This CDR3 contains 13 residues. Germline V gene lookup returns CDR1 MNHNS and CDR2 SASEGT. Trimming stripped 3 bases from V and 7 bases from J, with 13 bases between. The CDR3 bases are TGTGCCAGCAGTGATGTAGGAGTACGGGAGCAGTACTTC. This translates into CASSDVGVREQYF.

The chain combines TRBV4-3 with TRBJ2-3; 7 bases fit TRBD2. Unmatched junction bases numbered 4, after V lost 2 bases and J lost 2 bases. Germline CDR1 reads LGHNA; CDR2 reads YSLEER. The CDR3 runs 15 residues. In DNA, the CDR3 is TGCGCCAGCAGCCAACAAGCGGGGTTCACAGATACGCAGTATTTT. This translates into CASSQQAGFTDTQYF.

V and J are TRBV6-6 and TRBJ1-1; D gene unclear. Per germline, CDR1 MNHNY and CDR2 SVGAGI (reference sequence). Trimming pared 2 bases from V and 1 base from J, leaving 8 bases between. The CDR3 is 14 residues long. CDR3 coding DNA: TGTGCCAGCAGTTACGGCAGCGCGAACACTGAAGCTTTCTTT. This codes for CASSYGSANTEAFF.

The DNA of the CDR3 is TGTGCCAGCAGTGAAGCTCATACAGGCGACCCCTATGGCTACACCTTC. The encoded protein is CASSEAHTGDPYGYTF. The V gene is TRBV6-1, the J gene TRBJ1-2; weak D call: TRBD1 (5 bases). V was pared by 0 bases and J by 4 bases, with 15 bases between. The CDR3 covers 16 residues. CDR1 and CDR2 (germline): MNHNS, SASEGT.

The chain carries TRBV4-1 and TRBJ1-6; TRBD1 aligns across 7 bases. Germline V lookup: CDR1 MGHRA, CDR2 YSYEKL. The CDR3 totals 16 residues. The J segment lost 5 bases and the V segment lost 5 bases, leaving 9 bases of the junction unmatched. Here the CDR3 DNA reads TGCGCCAGCAGCTCGGCAGGGGGTCGTAATAATTCACCCCTCCACTTT. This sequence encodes CASSSAGGRNNSPLHF.

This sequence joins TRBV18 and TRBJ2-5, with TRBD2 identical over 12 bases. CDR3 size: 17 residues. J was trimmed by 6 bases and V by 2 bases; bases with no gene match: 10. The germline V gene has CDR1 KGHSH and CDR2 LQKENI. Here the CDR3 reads CASSPSTLAGGPKTQYF. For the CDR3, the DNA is TGTGCCAGCTCACCATCCACTCTAGCGGGGGGGCCGAAGACCCAGTACTTC.